Following are 3 T cell receptor beta chains from one sample sequenced in a study of blood T cell repertoires in COVID-19. Repertoires were generated with immunoSEQ multiplex PCR, while TCRdb's copy carries only in-frame clones and drops some. The repertoire has hundreds of thousands of clones, 88% of them found once; the top ten carry more than 0.95%. Specimen: PBMCs or T cells enriched from blood (not recorded which). The receptors were sampled from a woman between 35 and 50 years old with acute COVID-19.

The V call is TRBV21-1, the J call TRBJ1-4. TRBV21-1 is a recognized pseudogene. The CDR3 covers 16 residues. The CDR3 sequence is CASNPGGGGPNEKLFF. Here the CDR3 DNA reads TGTGCCAGCAACCCTGGGGGGGGCGGACCTAATGAAAAACTGTTTTTT.

This chain joins TRBV24-1 and TRBJ2-5, with 7 bases that match TRBD2. Trimming cost V 1 base and J 5 bases; bases outside gene matches: 6. The CDR3 contains 15 residues. The germline V gene encodes CDR1 KGHDR and CDR2 SFDVKD. CDR3 loop: CATSDFSGMGETQYF. CDR3 in DNA: TGTGCCACCAGTGATTTCAGCGGGATGGGGGAGACCCAGTACTTC.

The CDR3 region is CASSLESGGFSPLHF. The CDR3 bases are TGTGCCAGCAGCTTAGAATCCGGGGGTTTTTCACCCCTCCACTTT. J is TRBJ1-6 and V is TRBV11-3, with D possibly being TRBD1 (5 bases). This CDR3 spans 15 amino acids. The germline V gene encodes CDR1 SGHNT and CDR2 YENEEA. Trimming stripped 0 bases from V and 9 bases from J, with 12 bases between.